The 26 T cell receptor beta chains in this list originate from one sample, sequenced in a study of T cell changes during pregnancy in multiple sclerosis. Sequencing used immunoSEQ multiplex PCR; TCRdb keeps in-frame clones, though not all of them. The sample shows some 28,000 clones, around 90% of them seen only once. The sample in question was CD8+ T cells from peripheral blood mononuclear cells, obtained before pregnancy. These receptors all stem from a female donor with multiple sclerosis, enrolled in a pregnancy study.

The chain recombines TRBV10-3 with TRBJ2-1, with 15 bases aligning to TRBD2. The V gene's germline CDR1 is ENHRY and CDR2 SYGVKD. The CDR3 loop spans 17 amino acids. The V and J ends lost 2 bases and 5 bases, in that order; junction bases with no gene match: 4. In nucleotides, the CDR3 is TGTGCCATCAGTGAGGGACTAGCGGGAGGGAATAACAATGAGCAGTTCTTC. As protein: CAISEGLAGGNNNEQFF.

V is TRBV11-2 and J is TRBJ2-2, with D possibly TRBD2 on 5 matching bases. Trimming took 4 bases from V and 0 from J, leaving 12 bases between them. The CDR3 spans 16 residues. The V gene's germline CDR1 is SGHAT and CDR2 FQNNGV. CDR3 sequence: CASSYMTNPNTGELFF. The DNA of the CDR3 is TGTGCCAGCAGCTATATGACTAACCCGAACACCGGGGAGCTGTTTTTT.

The chain links TRBV9 to TRBJ2-3; D may be TRBD2 (6 bases). The germline V gene encodes CDR1 SGDLS and CDR2 YYNGEE. The CDR3 sequence is 17 residues long. The V gene lost 0 bases and the J gene lost 2 bases, with 16 bases spanning the gap. The CDR3 loop reads CASSVAGTSLHTDTQYF. DNA of the CDR3: TGTGCCAGCAGCGTAGCGGGGACTTCCCTCCACACAGATACGCAGTATTTT.

This clone was observed a single time. The genes are TRBV28 and TRBJ1-5; D is uncertain. CDR1 MDHEN and CDR2 SYDVKM come from the germline V gene. This CDR3 contains 14 residues. Trimming removed 5 bases at V and 3 bases at J, with 11 bases between. The CDR3 is CASSIGALNQPQHF. The CDR3 nucleotides read TGTGCCAGCAGTATCGGAGCCCTCAATCAGCCCCAGCATTTT.

V gene TRBV4-3 combines with J gene TRBJ2-7; 8 bases align to TRBD1. J was trimmed by 4 bases and V by 1 base; bases with no gene match: 6. Germline assignment: CDR1 LGHNA and CDR2 YSLEER. CDR3 length equals 15 residues. CDR3 in DNA: TGCGCCAGCAGCCAAGGGACAGGGACCCTTTACGAGCAGTACTTC. Amino acids: CASSQGTGTLYEQYF.

The genes are TRBV19 and TRBJ2-1, with TRBD2 identical over 14 bases. This CDR3 spans 17 amino acids. The germline CDR1 and CDR2 sequences are LNHDA and SQIVND (reference sequence). Unmatched junction bases numbered 8, after V lost 10 bases and J lost 0 bases. The CDR3 nucleotides read TGTGCCACTTCCGGGACTAGCGGGAGAGACTCCTACAATGAGCAGTTCTTC. It specifies CATSGTSGRDSYNEQFF.

The chain employs TRBV7-9 and TRBJ2-2; D gene ambiguous. The V and J ends lost 5 bases and 5 bases respectively, with 9 bases between them. The germline V gene has CDR1 SEHNR and CDR2 FQNEAQ (reference sequence). CDR3 length equals 13 residues. CDR3 bases: TGTGCCAGCAGCGGGCGTGCAACCGGGGAGCTGTTTTTT. It is translated as CASSGRATGELFF. The full variable domain, its missing parts supplied by reference TRBV7-9 and TRBJ2-2, is DTGVSQNPRHKITKRGQNVTFRCDPISEHNRLYWYRQTLGQGPEFLTYFQNEAQLEKSRLLSDRFSAERPKGSFSTLEIQRTEQGDSAMYLCASSGRATGELFFGEGSRLTVL.

The J gene is TRBJ2-3, the V gene TRBV27, with 8 bases fitting TRBD2. Germline trimming cut 1 base from V and 3 bases from J; bases unmatched to any gene: 3. This CDR3 has 15 residues. Looked up from germline, CDR1 is MNHEY and CDR2 is SMNVEV (reference sequence). This CDR3 reads CASSLLREVTDTQYF. Here the CDR3 DNA reads TGTGCCAGCAGTTTATTGCGGGAGGTAACAGATACGCAGTATTTT.

The CDR3 DNA reads as TGTGCCAGCAGCTTGGGGGCGGGAGAGGCCAAAAACATTCAGTACTTC. It translates to CASSLGAGEAKNIQYF. The chain recombines TRBV5-6 with TRBJ2-4; 7 nucleotides line up with TRBD2. CDR1 is SGHDT, CDR2 YYEEEE, per germline. Unmatched junction bases numbered 4, after V lost 0 bases and J lost 1 base. The CDR3 is 16 amino acids.

This chain uses TRBV28 with TRBJ2-3; no reliable D call. CDR1 is MDHEN, CDR2 SYDVKM, per germline. The CDR3 loop spans 13 amino acids. Trimming pared 5 bases from V and 4 bases from J, leaving 10 bases between. The CDR3 sequence is CASSPVGPDTQYF. The CDR3 DNA reads as TGTGCCAGCAGTCCGGTGGGCCCAGATACGCAGTATTTT.

The chain recombines TRBV4-2 with TRBJ2-1; 7 bases are shared with TRBD2. V shed 3 bases and J 4 bases; nucleotides not matched to a gene: 9. CDR3 length equals 16 residues. The V gene's germline CDR1 is LGHNA and CDR2 YNFKEQ. The CDR3 region has the DNA TGTGCCAGCAGCCAGAGCGGGGACGGAGAATACAATGAGCAGTTCTTC. Protein product: CASSQSGDGEYNEQFF.

This clone appeared once. V usage is TRBV19 and J usage is TRBJ1-5; D gene unclear. The length of the CDR3 is 12 residues. Trimming took 7 bases from V and 9 from J, leaving 13 bases between them. Germline lookup yields CDR1 LNHDA and CDR2 SQIVND (reference sequence). CDR3 residues: CASTPCRRPQHF. The CDR3 DNA is TGTGCCAGTACCCCGTGTCGTCGGCCCCAGCATTTT. Based on the CDR3 plus reference TRBV19 and TRBJ1-5, the full variable domain is DGGITQSPKYLFRKEGQNVTLSCEQNLNHDAMYWYRQDPGQGLRLIYYSQIVNDFQKGDIAEGYSVSREKKESFPLTVTSAQKNPTAFYLCASTPCRRPQHFGDGTRLSIL.

The chain employs TRBV4-1 and TRBJ2-7, with 7 bases identical to TRBD1. The J segment lost 3 bases and the V segment lost 0 bases, leaving 5 bases of the junction unmatched. Germline V gives CDR1 MGHRA, CDR2 YSYEKL. The CDR3 consists of 15 residues. In DNA, the CDR3 is TGCGCCAGCAGCCAAGATCAGGGACAGTACTACGAGCAGTACTTC. This gives the protein CASSQDQGQYYEQYF.

This clone was detected only once. This chain joins TRBV11-2 and TRBJ2-7, with D perhaps matching TRBD1 (6 bases). In germline, CDR1 is SGHAT, CDR2 FQNNGV. V was shortened by 4 bases and J by 1 base, with 11 bases between the two germline ends. The CDR3 length is 14 residues. The CDR3 nucleotides are TGTGCCAGCAGCTCTCCCGGGACATCCTACGAGCAGTACTTC. Protein: CASSSPGTSYEQYF. Full variable domain (missing parts from reference TRBV11-2 and TRBJ2-7): EAGVAQSPRYKIIEKRQSVAFWCNPISGHATLYWYQQILGQGPKLLIQFQNNGVVDDSQLPKDRFSAERLKGVDSTLKIQPAKLEDSAVYLCASSSPGTSYEQYFGPGTRLTVT.

V usage is TRBV15 and J usage is TRBJ2-1; TRBD1 aligns across 7 bases. V gave up 5 bases and J gave up 3 bases; unmatched junction bases: 4. The V gene's germline CDR1 is LNHNV and CDR2 YYDKDF (reference sequence). The CDR3 covers 14 residues. For the CDR3, the DNA is TGTGCCACCAGCTCAGGGGGTCTCTACAATGAGCAGTTCTTC. Its translation: CATSSGGLYNEQFF.

The V and J genes are TRBV4-3 and TRBJ2-4; 8 nucleotides agree with TRBD2. After removal of 0 bases from V and 2 bases from J, the junction contained 9 bases not matched to a gene. This CDR3 region has 18 residues. The V gene's germline CDR1 is LGHNA and CDR2 YSLEER. The CDR3, as DNA: TGCGCCAGCAGCCAAGAAATTTGGATAGCGGGAACCAAAAACATTCAGTACTTC. This translates into CASSQEIWIAGTKNIQYF.

V and J are TRBV28 and TRBJ1-1; unclear D gene. Germline V lookup: CDR1 MDHEN, CDR2 SYDVKM. V was cut by 4 bases and J by 4 bases, with 13 bases left in between. The CDR3 loop spans 14 amino acids. The CDR3 loop reads CASSSGLRGTEAFF. The CDR3 bases are TGTGCCAGCAGTTCTGGACTTCGGGGCACTGAAGCTTTCTTT. Complete variable domain (other parts from reference TRBV28 and TRBJ1-1): DVKVTQSSRYLVKRTGEKVFLECVQDMDHENMFWYRQDPGLGLRLIYFSYDVKMKEKGDIPEGYSVSREKKERFSLILESASTNQTSMYLCASSSGLRGTEAFFGQGTRLTVV.

This chain uses TRBV4-3 with TRBJ2-6, with TRBD2 as a possible D gene (6 bases). The germline V gene has CDR1 LGHNA and CDR2 YSLEER. CDR3 length: 16 amino acids. V dropped 0 bases and J dropped 0 bases, with 6 bases sitting between them. The CDR3 spells CASSQEEGSGANVLTF. The CDR3 DNA reads TGCGCCAGCAGCCAAGAGGAGGGCTCTGGGGCCAACGTCCTGACTTTC.

This chain uses TRBV5-1 with TRBJ1-2; a possible D gene is TRBD1 (6 bases). This CDR3 is built from 14 residues. Trimming pared 0 bases from V and 1 base from J, leaving 7 bases between. The germline gives CDR1 SGHRS, CDR2 YFSETQ. This chain's CDR3 is CASSLEGGNYGYTF. CDR3 nucleotide sequence: TGCGCCAGCAGCTTGGAAGGGGGTAACTATGGCTACACCTTC.

The chain joins TRBV19 to TRBJ1-2; TRBD1 matches at 7 bases. Germline V lookup: CDR1 LNHDA, CDR2 SQIVND (reference sequence). With 9 bases clipped from V and 5 bases from J, the junction kept 12 bases outside the gene matches. The CDR3 contains 14 residues. The CDR3, as DNA: TGTGCCAGCTGCGGACCGGACAGGCAATATGGCTACACCTTC. It specifies CASCGPDRQYGYTF.

The rearrangement links TRBV7-9 to TRBJ1-4; 11 nucleotides line up with TRBD1. Germline V gene sequence: CDR1 SEHNR, CDR2 FQNEAQ (reference sequence). This CDR3 contains 18 residues. V lost 5 bases and J lost 8; bases outside the gene matches: 16. In nucleotides, the CDR3 is TGTGCCAGCAGCCCGTGGACAGGGGGCGCCGGTATTAACGAAAAACTGTTTTTT. Translated: CASSPWTGGAGINEKLFF.

The chain recombines TRBV2 with TRBJ1-5; 7 bases are shared with TRBD1. Germline CDR1 and CDR2: SNHLY and FYNNEI. Trimming removed 6 bases from V and 4 bases from J; junction bases left unmatched: 6. CDR3 length: 14 amino acids. The CDR3 protein is CASRGGQANQPQHF. The CDR3 DNA reads as TGTGCCAGCAGGGGAGGACAGGCTAATCAGCCCCAGCATTTT.

The V and J genes are TRBV28 and TRBJ2-3; 16 bases align to TRBD2. J lost 3 bases, V lost 6 bases, and 9 bases had no gene match. The germline V gene encodes CDR1 MDHEN and CDR2 SYDVKM. This CDR3 region has 18 residues. The CDR3 DNA reads TGTGCCAGCAGCCCCGGGACTAGCGGGAGGGCCGTGACAGATACGCAGTATTTT. Translation gives CASSPGTSGRAVTDTQYF.

The rearrangement joins TRBV11-3 to TRBJ2-1; 10 nucleotides agree with TRBD2. The CDR3 is 15 amino acids. Germline V gene lookup returns CDR1 SGHNT and CDR2 YENEEA. J lost 8 bases, V lost 2 bases, and 6 bases had no gene match. CDR3 amino acids: CASSLTTSGIDEQFF. The CDR3 DNA reads as TGTGCCAGCAGCTTAACAACTAGCGGGATAGATGAGCAGTTCTTC.

The V and J genes are TRBV19 and TRBJ1-2; D remains ambiguous. CDR3 size: 15 residues. V was shortened by 1 base and J by 3 bases, with 12 bases between the two germline ends. Germline assignment: CDR1 LNHDA and CDR2 SQIVND (reference sequence). The CDR3 loop is CASSIVSGEYYGYTF. For the CDR3, the DNA is TGTGCCAGTAGTATAGTGAGCGGGGAGTACTATGGCTACACCTTC.

The chain is built from TRBV4-3 and TRBJ1-1; possible D gene TRBD1, 5 bases. The CDR3 covers 16 residues. V lost 0 bases and J 4 bases, leaving 15 bases between the germline ends. From germline, CDR1 is LGHNA and CDR2 YSLEER. The CDR3 nucleotides read TGCGCCAGCAGCCAAGACAGGGCTGAAGTTAGCACTGAAGCTTTCTTT. Translated: CASSQDRAEVSTEAFF.